This TCR beta chain was sequenced in a study of blood T cells in healthy people across ages. About the research overall: Template-switching capture recovered about one barcoded beta molecule per two T cells.

A note on this clonotype: The antigen is not known.

Regarding the study as a whole: Long-lived donors had more naive CD4+ cells and higher diversity than aged donors.

The authors ran a second PCR of 7 to 11 cycles using a sample-barcoded 5' primer and a J-beta primer mix. TCRdb independently ran MiXCR on the 5' RACE reads; one entry per CDR3 protein. Counted here are approximately 780,000 distinct CDR3 sequences, around 24% occurring once; the ten biggest clones make up less than 3.5%. The germline gives CDR1 SQVTM, CDR2 ANQGSEA. The V end lost 7 bases, the J end lost 4 bases, and 12 bases lay between the germline ends. The CDR3 runs to 12 residues. This sample also appeared in a second study, on T cells of mothers and their children.

The sequence was obtained from a boy aged 10-17 years in good health. The rearrangement links TRBV29-1 to TRBJ2-3; D is perhaps TRBD2 (5 bases). Specimen: blood. The CDR3 region is CSGAPGADTQYF. DNA for the CDR3: TGCAGCGGAGCGCCCGGGGCAGATACGCAGTATTTT.